This T cell receptor (beta chain) stems from a study of quantifying T cell responses using KT2 cells. Study as a whole: cDNA was made from DNase-treated RNA using alpha and beta constant primers. Estimated efficiency of the T4 ligation step was above 8.5% under optimum conditions. A predetermined fluorescence threshold ended the second PCR, run as a qPCR. Study outcomes and limitations: Counts of KT2 alpha and beta sequences rose linearly with the number of KT2 cells added.

Each cDNA got a UMI-containing oligo ligated at its 3' end. First-round PCR used roughly 4 cycles and beta primers RC1.1 and RC1.2 covering TRBC1 and TRBC2. From the UMI-ligation and nested PCR reads, TCRdb called clonotypes with MiXCR, one entry per CDR3 protein. The table records over 25,000 distinct CDR3 sequences, over 9% of them present only once. In the case of this clonotype: As yet, its antigen is unknown.

The sample is PBMC spiked with counted cells of clone KT2. Germline V gives CDR1 SEHNR, CDR2 FQNEAQ (reference sequence). This CDR3 has 14 residues. V dropped 0 bases and J dropped 8; count of bases not matched to a gene: 6. The V and J genes are TRBV7-9 and TRBJ1-2, with 7 bases matching TRBD1. The material sequenced was PBMCs spiked with cells of the T cell clone KT2. The TCR comes from a human donor. The CDR3 DNA reads as TGTGCCAGCAGCTTAGCGCCCGACAGGGTAGGCTACACCTTC. This encodes CASSLAPDRVGYTF.